The 27 T cell receptor beta chains in this list originate from one sample, sequenced in a study of radiotherapy plus CTLA-4 blockade in lung cancer (dated by TCRdb to between 2017 and 2018). The protocol used for the library was the immunoSEQ multiplex PCR assay. The immuneACCESS repertoire file appears here via TCRdb, limited to in-frame rearrangements. These files lack a portion of the clones; in checked studies, under half of the deficit traces to unresolved V genes, and the cause of the others is not known. The sample has some 70,000 clones on record, around 81% of them singletons. The top ten hold around 4% of the sample. Sequencing was performed on peripheral blood, taken from a patient treated with radiotherapy plus ipilimumab. These receptors were collected from a human donor with non-small cell lung cancer who had a partial response to radiotherapy plus ipilimumab.

This clone was seen only a few times. The chain joins TRBV11-1 to TRBJ2-1, with D possibly matching TRBD2 (6 bases). V lost 7 bases, J lost 10 bases, and 20 bases lay in between. The CDR3 has 14 residues. Germline V gene data show CDR1 as SGHAT and CDR2 as FQDESV (reference sequence). The CDR3 DNA reads TGTGCCAGCAACTCACGGGGCGGGACCACAGAGCAGTTCTTC. Its translation: CASNSRGGTTEQFF.

About this clone itself: At the DNA level, this CDR3 is encoded by other sequences in the same sample as well. This chain joins TRBV5-1 and TRBJ1-1; maybe TRBD1 (6 bases). Per germline, CDR1 SGHRS and CDR2 YFSETQ. CDR3 length: 13 residues. Trimming shortened V by 0 bases and J by 5 bases, and 8 bases separated the two germline ends. The CDR3 nucleotides read TGCGCCAGCAGCTTGGCAGGGGTGACTGAAGCTTTCTTT. Amino acids: CASSLAGVTEAFF.

This chain joins TRBV7-8 and TRBJ2-6; D may be TRBD1 (6 bases). Germline V gene lookup returns CDR1 SGHVS and CDR2 FQNEAQ. V was shortened by 2 bases and J by 1 base, with 12 bases between the two germline ends. This CDR3 is 17 amino acids long. Here the CDR3 reads CASSLRRGSSGANVLTF. As DNA, the CDR3 is TGTGCCAGCAGCTTAAGAAGGGGGTCGTCTGGGGCCAACGTCCTGACTTTC.

The chain carries TRBV6-1 and TRBJ2-6; 9 bases align to TRBD2. This CDR3 has 18 residues. Per the germline V gene, CDR1 is MNHNS and CDR2 is SASEGT. Losses at the gene ends were 4 bases for V and 0 bases for J; bases not matched to a gene: 7. This CDR3 is CASSASTSGISGANVLTF. CDR3 bases: TGTGCCAGCAGTGCCTCGACTAGCGGAATCTCTGGGGCCAACGTCCTGACTTTC.

The chain carries TRBV5-1 and TRBJ2-1; D is possibly TRBD2 (6 bases). V gave up 4 bases and J gave up 6 bases, with 11 bases separating them. The CDR3 spans 13 residues. Per the germline V gene, CDR1 is SGHRS and CDR2 is YFSETQ. CDR3 sequence: CASSTGLLNEQFF. The CDR3 coding sequence is TGCGCCAGCAGCACGGGACTTCTCAATGAGCAGTTCTTC.

The chain combines TRBV28 with TRBJ1-1, with D tentatively TRBD1 (5 bases). Germline V gene lookup returns CDR1 MDHEN and CDR2 SYDVKM. The CDR3 extends over 14 amino acids. The V end lost 7 bases, the J end lost 1 base, and 13 bases lay between the germline ends. The DNA of the CDR3 is TGTGCCAGCACCTCGGGGGGAAAGAACACTGAAGCTTTCTTT. As protein: CASTSGGKNTEAFF.

V usage is TRBV30 and J usage is TRBJ2-3, with a possible D match to TRBD2 (6 bases). The CDR3 runs to 12 residues. V was cut by 1 base and J by 6 bases, with 8 bases left in between. Germline V lookup: CDR1 GTSNPN, CDR2 SVGIG (reference sequence). CDR3 loop: CAWSGEVDTQYF. For the CDR3, the DNA is TGTGCCTGGAGTGGGGAGGTGGATACGCAGTATTTT.

The chain has TRBV9 and TRBJ2-7, with D possibly TRBD2 on 9 matching bases. Germline-derived CDR1 and CDR2 are SGDLS and YYNGEE. The CDR3 runs to 17 residues. Trimming shortened V by 0 bases and J by 3 bases, and 19 bases separated the two germline ends. In nucleotides, the CDR3 is TGTGCCAGCAGCGTAGGGCTAGCGGGGACAGGAAACTACGAGCAGTACTTC. Residues: CASSVGLAGTGNYEQYF. The whole variable domain, remainder taken from reference TRBV9 and TRBJ2-7, is DSGVTQTPKHLITATGQRVTLRCSPRSGDLSVYWYQQSLDQGLQFLIQYYNGEERAKGNILERFSAQQFPDLHSELNLSSLELGDSALYFCASSVGLAGTGNYEQYFGPGTRLTVT.

This clone was seen a single time. The rearrangement joins TRBV2 to TRBJ2-1, with D possibly being TRBD2 (5 bases). V dropped 6 bases and J dropped 9 bases, with 21 bases sitting between them. There are 15 residues in the CDR3. CDR1 and CDR2 from the germline V gene are SNHLY and FYNNEI. CDR3 in amino acids: CASSQEALAVGEQFF. The CDR3, as DNA: TGTGCCAGCAGCCAAGAGGCGCTAGCCGTGGGTGAGCAGTTCTTC.

The rearrangement joins TRBV7-9 to TRBJ2-5; the match to TRBD1 covers 10 bases. V lost 2 bases and J lost 5; bases outside the gene matches: 5. Germline V gene lookup returns CDR1 SEHNR and CDR2 FQNEAQ (reference sequence). The CDR3 length is 15 residues. CDR3 DNA: TGTGCCAGCAGCTTACGGGACAGGGGTGGGGAGACCCAGTACTTC. This encodes CASSLRDRGGETQYF. Complete variable domain (other parts from reference TRBV7-9 and TRBJ2-5): DTGVSQNPRHKITKRGQNVTFRCDPISEHNRLYWYRQTLGQGPEFLTYFQNEAQLEKSRLLSDRFSAERPKGSFSTLEIQRTEQGDSAMYLCASSLRDRGGETQYFGPGTRLLVL.

The chain recombines TRBV7-3 with TRBJ1-1, with 8 bases aligning to TRBD1. CDR1 is SGHTA, CDR2 FQGTGA, per germline. Trimming took 5 bases from V and 3 from J; bases not matched to a gene: 8. This CDR3 has 15 amino acids. The CDR3 protein is CASSIQGGFDTEAFF. The CDR3 DNA sequence: TGTGCCAGCAGCATACAGGGGGGATTCGACACTGAAGCTTTCTTT.

The chain joins TRBV5-1 to TRBJ1-2, with a weak D call TRBD1 (5 bases). The V end was cut by 0 bases, the J end by 2 bases, with 8 bases between. Germline assignment: CDR1 SGHRS and CDR2 YFSETQ. CDR3 size: 14 residues. The CDR3, as DNA: TGCGCCAGCAGCTTGGACCCAGGGAACTATGGCTACACCTTC. This codes for CASSLDPGNYGYTF.

The chain has TRBV28 and TRBJ2-7; unclear D gene. The CDR3 length is 16 residues. The V gene's germline CDR1 is MDHEN and CDR2 SYDVKM. V dropped 5 bases and J dropped 3 bases, with 20 bases sitting between them. Here the CDR3 DNA reads TGTGCCAGCAGTCCCACTACCCTAACCCCCATCTACGAGCAGTACTTC. Its protein is CASSPTTLTPIYEQYF.

This chain links TRBV6-4 with TRBJ2-2; tentatively, D is TRBD2 (5 bases). CDR1 and CDR2 (germline): MRHNA, SNTAGT. Trimming took off 3 bases at V and 7 bases at J, with 15 bases between the two ends. The CDR3 spans 15 residues. In DNA form, the CDR3 reads TGTGCCAGCAGTGAACAACTCACCGGAGGCGGGGAGCTGTTTTTT. It yields the protein CASSEQLTGGGELFF.

J is TRBJ2-1 and V is TRBV7-9; D is undetermined. The CDR3 is 14 residues long. CDR1 SEHNR and CDR2 FQNEAQ come from the germline V gene (reference sequence). V was cut by 0 bases and J by 5 bases, with 8 bases left in between. The CDR3 region has the DNA TGTGCCAGCAGCTTAGCGAGTAGAAACAATGAGCAGTTCTTC. This translates into CASSLASRNNEQFF.

The chain couples TRBV7-3 to TRBJ1-1; possible D gene TRBD1, 6 bases. The CDR3 contains 13 residues. V shed 0 bases and J shed 5 bases, with 7 bases lying between them. Germline V lookup: CDR1 SGHTA, CDR2 FQGTGA. The CDR3 sequence is CASSLTGGTEAFF. The CDR3 DNA reads TGTGCCAGCAGCTTAACAGGGGGAACTGAAGCTTTCTTT.

J is TRBJ2-5 and V is TRBV5-4; 12 positions agree with TRBD2. The CDR3 is made up of 16 amino acids. The germline CDR1 and CDR2 sequences are SGHNT and YYREEE (reference sequence). Germline trimming cut 0 bases from V and 5 bases from J; bases unmatched to any gene: 5. The CDR3: CASSLEGLAGWETQYF. Written as DNA, the CDR3 is TGTGCCAGCAGCTTGGAAGGACTAGCGGGATGGGAGACCCAGTACTTC.

This chain uses TRBV28 with TRBJ2-7, with 8 bases fitting TRBD2. Per germline, CDR1 MDHEN and CDR2 SYDVKM. Unmatched junction bases numbered 5, after V lost 6 bases and J lost 1 base. The length of the CDR3 is 14 residues. The CDR3 region has the DNA TGTGCCAGCAGCCTGACTAGCGAATCCTACGAGCAGTACTTC. Its protein is CASSLTSESYEQYF.

The V gene is TRBV11-3, the J gene TRBJ2-7, with 8 nucleotides matching TRBD1. There are 17 residues in the CDR3. Germline lookup yields CDR1 SGHNT and CDR2 YENEEA. The V and J ends lost 0 bases and 2 bases, in that order; junction bases with no gene match: 9. CDR3 bases: TGTGCCAGCAGCTTAGATTTAGGGACAGGTTTACCCTACGAGCAGTACTTC. It yields the protein CASSLDLGTGLPYEQYF.

The chain carries TRBV4-1 and TRBJ2-1; TRBD2 aligns across 7 bases. Germline assignment: CDR1 MGHRA and CDR2 YSYEKL. The V segment lost 0 bases and the J segment 4 bases; nucleotides outside the gene matches: 9. The CDR3 runs to 17 residues. The CDR3 protein is CASSQDRGKRGYNEQFF. CDR3 coding DNA: TGCGCCAGCAGCCAAGATCGCGGTAAGCGGGGATACAATGAGCAGTTCTTC.

The rearrangement links TRBV5-1 to TRBJ2-1, with 8 bases lining up with TRBD2. CDR1 and CDR2 (germline): SGHRS, YFSETQ. Germline trimming cut 0 bases from V and 6 bases from J; bases unmatched to any gene: 11. The CDR3 has 17 amino acids. The CDR3, as DNA: TGCGCCAGCAGCTTGGGGTCCTGGGCGGGAGGTCGCAATGAGCAGTTCTTC. It is translated as CASSLGSWAGGRNEQFF.

This clone came up a few times. The V call is TRBV6-5, the J call TRBJ1-1; no firm D call. Germline-derived CDR1 and CDR2 are MNHEY and SVGAGI. The CDR3 totals 14 residues. The V and J ends lost 5 bases and 1 base respectively, with 11 bases between them. The chain's CDR3 is CASSSDTPNTEAFF. DNA for the CDR3: TGTGCCAGCAGTAGTGACACCCCGAACACTGAAGCTTTCTTT.

This clone has a handful of counts. The rearrangement joins TRBV14 to TRBJ2-2, with 9 bases that match TRBD2. The CDR3 covers 17 residues. Germline V gene sequence: CDR1 SGHDN, CDR2 FVKESK. Trimming removed 0 bases from V and 6 bases from J; junction bases left unmatched: 8. CDR3 region: CASSQESAGGPAGELFF. The CDR3 coding sequence is TGTGCCAGCAGCCAAGAGTCCGCGGGAGGGCCTGCCGGGGAGCTGTTTTTT.

V and J are TRBV5-1 and TRBJ1-1; no reliable D call. The CDR3 consists of 14 residues. Per the germline V gene, CDR1 is SGHRS and CDR2 is YFSETQ. Trimming took 0 bases from V and 5 from J, leaving 11 bases between them. The CDR3 is CASSLAGKRTEAFF. The CDR3 DNA reads as TGCGCCAGCAGCTTGGCGGGAAAAAGGACTGAAGCTTTCTTT.

CDR3 sequence reads: CSLGDNQETQYF. As DNA, the CDR3 is TGCAGCCTAGGGGACAACCAAGAGACCCAGTACTTC. J is TRBJ2-5 and V is TRBV29-1; weak D call: TRBD1 (6 bases). CDR1 is SQVTM and CDR2 is ANQGSEA in the germline V gene. There are 12 residues in the CDR3. The ends were cut back, 8 bases at V and 0 bases at J, with 10 bases in the middle.

The chain links TRBV28 to TRBJ2-5; 8 nucleotides line up with TRBD1. Germline CDR1 and CDR2: MDHEN and SYDVKM. The CDR3 spans 13 residues. Trimming removed 6 bases from V and 6 bases from J; junction bases left unmatched: 6. Written as DNA, the CDR3 is TGTGCCAGCAGGGCAGGGGGCGCTCAGACCCAGTACTTC. Translating gives CASRAGGAQTQYF.

V gene TRBV7-8 combines with J gene TRBJ2-7; possible D gene TRBD1, 5 bases. The CDR3 consists of 14 residues. The germline V gene has CDR1 SGHVS and CDR2 FQNEAQ. V was shortened by 5 bases and J by 1 base, with 12 bases between the two germline ends. CDR3 bases: TGTGCCAGCAGCGCTAGACAGTCTTCCTACGAGCAGTACTTC. Amino acids: CASSARQSSYEQYF.